The clone carrying this T cell receptor (beta chain) was observed once. The data are from a study of cytomegalovirus exposure and HLA in healthy donors. The PCR used 60 Vbeta and 13 Jbeta primers. TCRdb's table, derived via immunoSEQ multiplex PCR, lists solely in-frame clones and lacks some. This table has 150,000 to 200,000 clones, 70% to 80% appearing once. V gave up 3 bases and J gave up 4 bases, with 14 bases separating them. This CDR3 region has 15 residues. Germline V gene sequence: CDR1 SGDLS, CDR2 YYNGEE. The sample was PBMCs. The clonotype comes from a woman in her forties or fifties in good health and CMV-seronegative. The chain employs TRBV9 and TRBJ2-1; possible D gene TRBD1, 8 bases. The CDR3 loop reads CASSATGGGYNEQFF. The CDR3 nucleotides are TGTGCCAGCAGCGCAACAGGGGGGGGTTACAATGAGCAGTTCTTC.